The 9 T cell receptor beta chains in this list originate from one sample, sequenced in a study of blood T cell repertoires in COVID-19. Method: immunoSEQ multiplex PCR; TCRdb's copy keeps in-frame clones and lacks some. This sample has 130,000 to 150,000 clones, with around 90% found just once. Sequenced input: peripheral blood. All receptors derive from a human donor in a cohort sampled during active COVID-19.

The J gene is TRBJ2-3, the V gene TRBV29-1, with TRBD2 matching over 15 bases. There are 15 residues in the CDR3. The V gene end was trimmed by 3 bases and the J gene end by 4 bases; junction bases not matched to a gene: 2. The germline V gene has CDR1 SQVTM and CDR2 ANQGSEA. CDR3 protein: CSVERTSGGADTQYF. The DNA of the CDR3 is TGCAGCGTTGAGAGGACTAGCGGGGGGGCAGATACGCAGTATTTT.

This sequence joins TRBV2 and TRBJ2-5; 7 bases are a match to TRBD1. The CDR3 is 16 amino acids. V shed 0 bases, J shed 2 bases, and the junction held 6 bases outside the gene matches. CDR1 SNHLY and CDR2 FYNNEI come from the germline V gene. CDR3 sequence: CASSEAPGQKQETQYF. The CDR3 nucleotides read TGTGCCAGCAGTGAAGCGCCGGGACAGAAACAAGAGACCCAGTACTTC.

In its sample, this clone was seen once. The chain employs TRBV6-5 and TRBJ1-2; tentative D call: TRBD1 (5 bases). This CDR3 contains 14 residues. Trimming took off 0 bases at V and 8 bases at J, with 13 bases between the two ends. Per germline, CDR1 MNHEY and CDR2 SVGAGI. CDR3 residues: CASSYSEGLQGYTF. CDR3 DNA: TGTGCCAGCAGTTACTCAGAGGGACTTCAAGGCTACACCTTC.

The J gene is TRBJ2-3, the V gene TRBV5-1; D is possibly TRBD2 (6 bases). The CDR3 is 14 amino acids. Germline CDR1 SGHRS, CDR2 YFSETQ. V lost 6 bases, J lost 0 bases, and 11 bases lay in between. The CDR3 protein is CASMRGTSTDTQYF. CDR3 nucleotides: TGCGCCAGCATGCGGGGCACTAGCACAGATACGCAGTATTTT.

In its sample, this clone was seen once. The chain couples TRBV14 to TRBJ2-1; D unresolved. CDR1 and CDR2 (germline): SGHDN, FVKESK. This CDR3 has 15 amino acids. V was shortened by 4 bases and J by 2 bases, with 12 bases between the two germline ends. The CDR3 DNA reads TGTGCCAGCAGCCCCCCAGGATCCCCCTACAATGAGCAGTTCTTC. Amino acid sequence: CASSPPGSPYNEQFF.

The chain links TRBV7-2 to TRBJ2-3; D is uncertain. CDR1 SGHTA and CDR2 FQGNSA come from the germline V gene. CDR3 length equals 16 residues. V lost 2 bases and J lost 0, with 12 bases in between. The CDR3 DNA reads TGTGCCAGCAGCTTATCGCACGGAGAGAGCACAGATACGCAGTATTTT. Translation: CASSLSHGESTDTQYF.

This rearrangement joins TRBV5-1 to TRBJ2-2; 10 bases are a match to TRBD1. CDR1 is SGHRS and CDR2 is YFSETQ in the germline V gene. CDR3 length: 14 residues. The ends lost 4 bases at V and 7 bases at J; junction bases unmatched: 4. CDR3 sequence (DNA): TGCGCCAGCAGCGAGGACAGGGGGATCGGGGAGCTGTTTTTT. Its protein product is CASSEDRGIGELFF.

Here the CDR3 DNA reads TGCGCCAGCAGCCCGGATCCGGGAAGGTATGGCTACACCTTC. Amino acids: CASSPDPGRYGYTF. The chain joins TRBV5-1 to TRBJ1-2; D not resolved. Germline V gene data show CDR1 as SGHRS and CDR2 as YFSETQ. This CDR3 spans 14 amino acids. V lost 4 bases and J lost 5, with 15 bases in between. Based on the CDR3 plus reference TRBV5-1 and TRBJ1-2, the full variable domain is KAGVTQTPRYLIKTRGQQVTLSCSPISGHRSVSWYQQTPGQGLQFLFEYFSETQRNKGNFPGRFSGRQFSNSRSEMNVSTLELGDSALYLCASSPDPGRYGYTFGSGTRLTVV.

The rearrangement links TRBV7-2 to TRBJ1-3; D is possibly TRBD1 (5 bases). Germline CDR1 and CDR2: SGHTA and FQGNSA. The ends were cut back, 0 bases at V and 0 bases at J, with 9 bases in the middle. The CDR3 contains 16 residues. The CDR3: CASSLAGGNSGNTIYF. The CDR3, as DNA: TGTGCCAGCAGCTTAGCGGGGGGTAACTCTGGAAACACCATATATTTT.